Following are 5 T cell receptor beta chains from one sample sequenced in a study of blood T cell repertoires in COVID-19. The assay was immunoSEQ multiplex PCR, and TCRdb's table has in-frame clones only and misses some. The sample consists of 200,000 to 250,000 clones, 86% of them appearing once. Sequenced sample: peripheral blood. Receptors originate from a woman aged 80 or older with COVID-19, enrolled during active disease.

This clone has a single count. V usage is TRBV30 and J usage is TRBJ2-1; the D gene is possibly TRBD2 (5 bases). Germline-derived CDR1 and CDR2 are GTSNPN and SVGIG (reference sequence). V lost 2 bases, J lost 7 bases, and 12 bases lay in between. This CDR3 is 13 amino acids long. The CDR3 DNA reads TGTGCCTGGAGTCTCAATCCGGGGAATGAGCAGTTCTTC. This translates into CAWSLNPGNEQFF.

This clone has more than one count but fewer than ten. V and J are TRBV24-1 and TRBJ2-3; the match to TRBD2 covers 9 bases. CDR1 and CDR2 (germline): KGHDR, SFDVKD. The junction had 8 bases not matched to a gene; V was cut back by 9 bases and J by 8 bases. CDR3 length: 13 residues. The CDR3 nucleotides read TGTGCCACCGGTCCTAGCGGGGCTTTTACGCAGTATTTT. It encodes CATGPSGAFTQYF.

The J gene is TRBJ2-2, the V gene TRBV27; D unresolved. V was trimmed by 3 bases and J by 6 bases, leaving 5 bases between them. The germline V gene encodes CDR1 MNHEY and CDR2 SMNVEV (reference sequence). The CDR3 is 12 amino acids. CDR3 nucleotides: TGTGCCAGCAGTTTTCCGGCCGGGGAGCTGTTTTTT. Amino acids: CASSFPAGELFF.

The rearrangement uses TRBV18 and TRBJ1-1; D is ambiguous. Germline lookup yields CDR1 KGHSH and CDR2 LQKENI. V lost 2 bases, J lost 4 bases, and 11 bases lay in between. CDR3 size: 14 residues. The CDR3 here is CASSPAGRSTEAFF. Here the CDR3 DNA reads TGTGCCAGCTCACCAGCAGGTCGTTCCACTGAAGCTTTCTTT.

This clone was observed a handful of times. V and J are TRBV16 and TRBJ1-2; no reliable D call. The CDR3 contains 16 residues. Germline loops: CDR1 KGHSY, CDR2 FQNENV. V was cut by 0 bases and J by 4 bases, with 15 bases left in between. Here the CDR3 reads CASSQSVAAQAYGYTF. DNA of the CDR3: TGTGCCAGCAGCCAATCGGTCGCAGCGCAAGCCTATGGCTACACCTTC.